This T cell receptor (beta chain) was identified during a study of blood T cell repertoires in COVID-19. This CDR3 region has 15 residues. Trimming took 4 bases from V and 5 from J; bases not matched to a gene: 7. The germline gives CDR1 LGHDT, CDR2 YNNKEL (reference sequence). Clones were sequenced by immunoSEQ multiplex PCR, and TCRdb holds only the in-frame ones, with some missing. This table holds around 150,000 clones, about 86% found once. The sample holds one count of this clone. The receptor was derived from an older woman with COVID-19, enrolled during active disease. The V and J genes are TRBV3-1 (or the pseudogene TRBV3-2) and TRBJ1-1; the match to TRBD1 covers 10 bases. Sequencing was carried out using peripheral blood. The CDR3 nucleotides are TGTGCCAGCAGCCCACGGGACAGGGGTTGGACTGAAGCTTTCTTT. Translating it yields CASSPRDRGWTEAFF.